This T cell receptor beta chain was documented in a study of CXCR3-negative and CXCR3-positive naive CD8 T cells. This CDR3 has 14 amino acids. Looked up from germline, CDR1 is DFQATT and CDR2 is SNEGSKA (reference sequence). In preparing the TRB cDNA libraries, 5' RACE with UMI labels was used. After re-calling the 5' RACE reads, TCRdb lists one entry per CDR3 protein, DNA absent. The sample totals about 130,000 distinct CDR3 sequences. The TCR originated in a human donor in good health. Some clones in this sample may be carry-over from other donors' samples. The V call is TRBV20-1, the J call TRBJ2-7. The sample was naive CXCR3- CD8+ T cells from blood. Subset of the sample: CD45RO-CCR7+CD27+CD95- naive CD8+ T cells lacking CXCR3 (TNR3-). CDR3 sequence: CSAREAGSSYEQYF.